Each of the 19 T cell receptor beta chains below was sequenced from the same sample in a study of early T cells in non-severe SARS-CoV-2 infection. TCRdb re-derived calls from the 5' RACE reads in MiXCR, one entry per CDR3 protein. The profile shows roughly 40,000 distinct CDR3 sequences, over 4% of them singletons. The sample consisted of whole blood. The receptors stem from an adult who was a healthcare worker with PCR-confirmed SARS-CoV-2 infection or an uninfected control (not recorded which).

This clonotype has just a few counts. This sequence joins TRBV12-3 or TRBV12-4 and TRBJ2-3, with 10 positions matching TRBD2. After removal of 6 bases from V and 3 bases from J, the junction contained 6 bases not matched to a gene. The CDR3 covers 15 residues. CDR3 in amino acids: CASSSSGSSTDTQYF. DNA of the CDR3: TGTGCCAGCAGCTCTAGCGGGAGCTCGACAGATACGCAGTATTTT.

This clonotype was found a few times. The chain couples TRBV6-2 or TRBV6-3 to TRBJ2-1; D call uncertain. The CDR3 runs to 11 residues. Trimming took 4 bases from V and 12 from J, leaving 10 bases between them. Germline lookup yields CDR1 MNHEY and CDR2 SVGEGT. CDR3 coding DNA: TGTGCCAGCAGTTCCGGGCCCGGGCAGTTCTTC. Translating it yields CASSSGPGQFF.

This clonotype was recorded at least ten times. The rearrangement links TRBV7-9 to TRBJ2-2; D might be TRBD1 (6 bases). The V gene lost 5 bases and the J gene lost 7 bases, with 14 bases spanning the gap. CDR3 length: 14 residues. The germline gives CDR1 SEHNR, CDR2 FQNEAQ (reference sequence). The CDR3 loop is CASSPWTVSGELFF. DNA of the CDR3: TGTGCCAGCAGCCCTTGGACAGTCAGCGGGGAGCTGTTTTTT.

In its sample, this clonotype was seen many times. The chain is built from TRBV7-3 and TRBJ2-1, with TRBD1 matching 9 bases. This CDR3 is built from 14 residues. From germline, CDR1 is SGHTA and CDR2 FQGTGA. Unmatched junction bases numbered 8, after V lost 5 bases and J lost 9 bases. Written as DNA, the CDR3 is TGTGCCAGCAGCCCAACCACAGGGGGCAGTGAGCAGTTCTTC. Translated: CASSPTTGGSEQFF.

This clonotype turned up a few times. V gene TRBV7-2 combines with J gene TRBJ2-7; perhaps TRBD2 as D (5 bases). Germline V gene data show CDR1 as SGHTA and CDR2 as FQGNSA. The V and J ends lost 4 bases and 12 bases respectively, with 19 bases between them. CDR3 size: 13 residues. DNA for the CDR3: TGTGCCAGCAGCTATTCCCCCCTACGGGGTTGGTACTTC. It is translated as CASSYSPLRGWYF.

This clonotype showed up just a few times. V usage is TRBV4-1 and J usage is TRBJ1-2; D gene ambiguous. The CDR3 has 15 amino acids. The V gene lost 2 bases and the J gene lost 8 bases, with 18 bases spanning the gap. Germline loops: CDR1 MGHRA, CDR2 YSYEKL. The CDR3 coding sequence is TGCGCCAGCAGCCAAACCCCCGGCCGAGACGACGGCTACACCTTC. Residues: CASSQTPGRDDGYTF.

This clonotype has a count of ten or more. V usage is TRBV7-2 and J usage is TRBJ1-3; D unresolved. This CDR3 contains 16 residues. Germline CDR1 reads SGHTA; CDR2 reads FQGNSA. The V and J ends lost 6 bases and 0 bases respectively, with 15 bases between them. The CDR3 sequence: CASRNDGRPSGNTIYF. CDR3 sequence (DNA): TGTGCCAGCAGGAACGACGGCCGGCCCTCTGGAAACACCATATATTTT.

The chain carries TRBV28 and TRBJ2-3; 8 bases are shared with TRBD1. The ends lost 5 bases at V and 5 bases at J; junction bases unmatched: 3. CDR1 is MDHEN and CDR2 is SYDVKM in the germline V gene. This CDR3 is built from 13 residues. CDR3 sequence reads: CASSRTGLDTQYF. The DNA for the CDR3 is TGTGCCAGCAGTAGGACAGGGTTAGATACGCAGTATTTT.

This rearrangement joins TRBV20-1 to TRBJ1-6, with TRBD1 matching over 7 bases. The CDR3 runs 15 residues. The J segment lost 6 bases and the V segment lost 5 bases, leaving 10 bases of the junction unmatched. CDR1 is DFQATT, CDR2 SNEGSKA, per germline (reference sequence). The CDR3 here is CSAAPYRGFNSPLHF. As DNA, the CDR3 is TGCAGTGCTGCCCCATACAGGGGTTTTAATTCACCCCTCCACTTT.

This clonotype was seen ten or more times. The chain recombines TRBV13 with TRBJ1-2; the match to TRBD1 covers 8 bases. CDR3 size: 20 residues. The J segment lost 3 bases and the V segment lost 5 bases, leaving 23 bases of the junction unmatched. Germline-derived CDR1 and CDR2 are PRHDT and FYEKMQ (reference sequence). The CDR3 sequence is CASSPNRPPPGTGYDYGYTF. The CDR3 DNA sequence: TGTGCCAGCAGCCCAAATCGTCCACCCCCCGGGACAGGATATGACTATGGCTACACCTTC.

A few counts support this clonotype. The chain recombines TRBV6-6 with TRBJ1-5, with a tentative D call TRBD1 (6 bases). The CDR3 has 16 residues. The germline gives CDR1 MNHNY, CDR2 SVGAGI (reference sequence). Trimming left V 6 bases short and J 1 base short, with 16 bases between. CDR3 DNA sequence: TGTGCCAGCAGCCCCCCCACCGGACAGAGCAATCAGCCCCAGCATTTT. Translating gives CASSPPTGQSNQPQHF.

In this sample, this clonotype turned up many times. V is TRBV6-6 and J is TRBJ1-3; a possible D gene is TRBD1 (6 bases). Germline lookup yields CDR1 MNHNY and CDR2 SVGAGI (reference sequence). The germline V and J ends were trimmed by 6 bases and 4 bases, with 16 bases remaining between them. The CDR3 consists of 15 residues. CDR3 sequence (DNA): TGTGCCAGCAGCCTTGGACAGATTCGAGGAAACACCATATATTTT. This gives the protein CASSLGQIRGNTIYF.

This clonotype has ten or more counts. The chain carries TRBV2 and TRBJ1-4; 10 bases agree with TRBD1. The V segment lost 7 bases and the J segment 6 bases; nucleotides outside the gene matches: 5. CDR3 length: 14 amino acids. In germline, CDR1 is SNHLY, CDR2 FYNNEI. The CDR3 region is CASKTGTGDEKLFF. The CDR3 DNA follows: TGTGCCAGCAAAACCGGGACAGGGGATGAAAAACTGTTTTTT. The full variable domain, in which reference TRBV2 and TRBJ1-4 provide the parts outside the CDR3, is EPEVTQTPSHQVTQMGQEVILRCVPISNHLYFYWYRQILGQKVEFLVSFYNNEISEKSEIFDDQFSVERPDGSNFTLKIRSTKLEDSAMYFCASKTGTGDEKLFFGSGTQLSVL.

This clonotype was found many times. The genes are TRBV5-1 and TRBJ2-1; D might be TRBD2 (5 bases). CDR3 length equals 17 residues. The germline V and J ends were trimmed by 4 bases and 0 bases, with 17 bases remaining between them. Germline loops: CDR1 SGHRS, CDR2 YFSETQ. The CDR3 loop reads CASSRLPGSFSYNEQFF. As DNA, the CDR3 is TGCGCCAGCAGCAGGCTCCCTGGGAGTTTCTCCTACAATGAGCAGTTCTTC.

The table lists this clonotype with many counts. This chain joins TRBV6-2 or TRBV6-3 and TRBJ2-1; 7 bases align to TRBD2. The junction had 8 bases not matched to a gene; V was cut back by 0 bases and J by 3 bases. The CDR3 has 17 residues. Germline CDR1 and CDR2: MNHEY and SVGEGT. CDR3 in amino acids: CASSYSPPAGIYNEQFF. In DNA form, the CDR3 reads TGTGCCAGCAGTTACTCGCCTCCAGCGGGGATCTACAATGAGCAGTTCTTC.

In its sample, this clonotype was seen many times. The rearrangement joins TRBV7-2 to TRBJ2-1; D is ambiguous. V was pared by 5 bases and J by 8 bases, with 7 bases between. The germline gives CDR1 SGHTA, CDR2 FQGNSA. The CDR3 spans 11 residues. The DNA of the CDR3 is TGTGCCAGCAGCCCGAGCCATGAGCAGTTCTTC. Its translation: CASSPSHEQFF.

This clonotype was counted at least ten times. J is TRBJ1-1 and V is TRBV20-1; D gene unclear. The CDR3 contains 12 residues. The germline V gene encodes CDR1 DFQATT and CDR2 SNEGSKA (reference sequence). The V end lost 2 bases, the J end lost 5 bases, and 9 bases lay between the germline ends. CDR3 bases: TGCAGTGCTAGATCAAGTTCGACTGAAGCTTTCTTT. Its protein is CSARSSSTEAFF.

This clonotype has ten or more counts. The CDR3 protein is CSARDLRSQRYNEQFF. The CDR3 region has the DNA TGCAGTGCTAGAGATCTTAGGTCTCAGAGGTACAATGAGCAGTTCTTC. The V and J genes are TRBV20-1 and TRBJ2-1; D is unresolved. The CDR3 is 16 amino acids. V gave up 0 bases and J gave up 4 bases, with 16 bases separating them. CDR1 DFQATT and CDR2 SNEGSKA come from the germline V gene (reference sequence).

At least ten counts were recorded for this clonotype. The rearrangement joins TRBV2 to TRBJ1-2; no definite D call. V was cut by 1 base and J by 8 bases, with 14 bases left in between. Germline CDR1 and CDR2: SNHLY and FYNNEI. CDR3 length equals 14 residues. The CDR3 loop reads CASSEGGDGLGYTF. CDR3 sequence (DNA): TGTGCCAGCAGTGAAGGTGGGGATGGACTCGGCTACACCTTC. The whole variable domain, remainder taken from reference TRBV2 and TRBJ1-2, is EPEVTQTPSHQVTQMGQEVILRCVPISNHLYFYWYRQILGQKVEFLVSFYNNEISEKSEIFDDQFSVERPDGSNFTLKIRSTKLEDSAMYFCASSEGGDGLGYTFGSGTRLTVV.